This TCR beta chain was recovered during a study of regulatory T cells in long-lasting Graves disease. Study at large: Newly diagnosed Graves' patients had under 3 months of antithyroid drugs.

TCR beta libraries were built with iRepertoire HTBI primers and Arm-PCR of CDR3 regions. A single record per CDR3 protein comes from TCRdb applying MiXCR to the multiplex PCR reads. The data contain about 560,000 distinct CDR3 sequences, about 16% of them singletons. The CDR3 runs to 14 residues. Germline trimming cut 3 bases from V and 3 bases from J; bases unmatched to any gene: 2. The germline gives CDR1 ENHRY, CDR2 SYGVKD. The time point is: newly diagnosed GD, antithyroid drugs for less than 3 months. PBMC-derived RNA was used for the TCR library. Peripheral blood, around 9.4 milliliters of it, was drawn into EDTA tubes. This sample also appeared in a second study, on T cells in Graves' hyperthyroidism and ophthalmopathy.

This chain links TRBV10-3 with TRBJ2-7; 10 bases are a match to TRBD1. This sample comprised peripheral blood mononuclear cells (PBMCs), obtained at new diagnosis, from a patient treated with antithyroid drugs. The sequence came from a man aged 18 to 35 with Graves disease. The CDR3 loop is CAISDGTGDYEQYF. CDR3 sequence (DNA): TGTGCCATCAGTGACGGGACAGGGGACTACGAGCAGTACTTC.